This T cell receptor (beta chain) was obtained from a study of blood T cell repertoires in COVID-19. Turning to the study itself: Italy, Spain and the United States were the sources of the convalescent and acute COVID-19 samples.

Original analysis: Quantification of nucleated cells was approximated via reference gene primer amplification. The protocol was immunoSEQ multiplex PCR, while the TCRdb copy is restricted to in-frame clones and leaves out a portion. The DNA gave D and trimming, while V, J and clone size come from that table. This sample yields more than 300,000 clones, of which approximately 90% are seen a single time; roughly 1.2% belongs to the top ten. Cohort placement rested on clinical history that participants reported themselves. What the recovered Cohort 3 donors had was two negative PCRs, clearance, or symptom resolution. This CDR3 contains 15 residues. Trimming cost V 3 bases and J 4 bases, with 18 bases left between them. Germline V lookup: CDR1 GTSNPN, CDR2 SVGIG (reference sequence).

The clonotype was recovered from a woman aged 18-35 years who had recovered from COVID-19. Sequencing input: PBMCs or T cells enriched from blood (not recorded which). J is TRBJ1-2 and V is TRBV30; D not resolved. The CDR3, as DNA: TGTGCCTGGAGGCGACACCATTCCACCGGCTATGGCTACACCTTC. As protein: CAWRRHHSTGYGYTF.